This TCR beta chain emerged from a study of T cell repertoires in cytomegalovirus infection. TCRdb recomputed calls from the reads with MiXCR, one row per CDR3 protein. Of around 570,000 distinct CDR3 sequences listed, 40% are singletons. The germline V and J ends were trimmed by 4 bases and 4 bases, with 14 bases remaining between them. CDR3 length: 16 residues. Germline V lookup: CDR1 SNHLY, CDR2 FYNNEI. About this clonotype itself: The target antigen is unknown.

J is TRBJ2-6 and V is TRBV2; D is uncertain. The sequencing here drew on cultured PBMCs, taken from culture after CMV antigen stimulation. The TCR comes from a human donor in good health (CMV status not recorded). Some clones in this sample may be carry-over from other donors' samples. Written as DNA, the CDR3 is TGTGCCAGCAGTGGGTCCCTAAACTCGGGGGCCAACGTCCTGACTTTC. This gives the protein CASSGSLNSGANVLTF.